This T cell receptor (beta chain) was observed in a study of PD-1 blockade in classical Hodgkin lymphoma. Study observations and caveats: Repertoires differed for reasons still undefined, possibly disease activity or prior therapy.

Turning to this clone: The antigen remains undetermined.

Measured with immunoSEQ multiplex PCR; TCRdb has only the in-frame clones, and not every one. The sample has 96,000 or so clones; just over 90% are singletons. Time point specified: cycle 4 day 1 (C4D1), after five to seven weeks of nivolumab. Every single patient, without exception, relapsed after autologous stem cell transplantation, and brentuximab vedotin exposure varied. Complete response, partial response or progressive disease was each patient's best response. Losses at the gene ends were 6 bases for V and 0 bases for J; bases not matched to a gene: 13. Germline-derived CDR1 and CDR2 are MNHEY and SMNVEV (reference sequence). This CDR3 comprises 18 residues.

This receptor was obtained from a human donor with classical Hodgkin lymphoma. The sequences come from peripheral blood mononuclear cells (PBMCs), collected before the fourth cycle of nivolumab. The chain links TRBV27 to TRBJ1-3; 8 bases map to TRBD1. DNA of the CDR3: TGTGCCAGCAGACAATACACCGGGACAGGAAGCTCTGGAAACACCATATATTTT. It specifies CASRQYTGTGSSGNTIYF.